Listed below are T cell receptor beta chains from one sample, sequenced in a study of blood T cell repertoires in COVID-19. Method: immunoSEQ multiplex PCR; TCRdb's copy keeps in-frame clones and lacks some. The table shows about 210,000 clones, with 84% occurring only once. Material: peripheral blood. The receptors derive from a woman of 80 years or more with COVID-19, enrolled during active disease. Each CDR3 is given without its conserved first and last residue. Clone size appears in some rows only: once, few, many, or a class for an expanded clone.

>TRBV5-4|TRBJ1-6|-
ASSFSSEGSPLH
>TRBV6-6|TRBJ2-7|-
ASTDGGASSYEQY
>TRBV7-9|TRBJ1-2|-
ASSRQDSLKGYT
>TRBV5-1|TRBJ2-1|-
ASSLLAGGPYEQF
>TRBV2|TRBJ1-5|-
ASSAQNSNQPQH
>TRBV14|TRBJ1-1|-
ASSLTSLRGAEAF
>TRBV27|TRBJ2-7|-
ASRQGGGRAGGSYEQY
>TRBV18|TRBJ2-3|-
ASSPRVSGIPDTQY
>TRBV10-3|TRBJ1-2|once
AISQRAGQIYGYT
>TRBV9|TRBJ2-7|-
ASSVGQGASYEQY
>TRBV4-2|TRBJ1-3|-
ASSLQGQGGPTIY
>TRBV6-1|TRBJ1-6|-
ASSEEGHYISYNSPLH
>TRBV19|TRBJ1-5|-
ASSPPRGRPQH
>TRBV5-1|TRBJ1-3|-
ASSQQGAASGNTIY
>TRBV14|TRBJ2-2|-
ASSRTPTGELF
>TRBV12-1|TRBJ2-3|-
ASSLRALRGDTQY
>TRBV5-1|TRBJ2-2|-
ASSFLAGTGELF
>TRBV28|TRBJ2-7|-
ASQLAGSAYEQY
>TRBV2|TRBJ2-1|once
ASSGTATYSGSEQF
>TRBV7-3|TRBJ2-3|-
ASSIAGGRGDTQY
>TRBV5-1|TRBJ2-3|-
ASSDGDYGGDTQY
>TRBV9|TRBJ2-2|-
ASSVGTTNTGELF
>TRBV6-5|TRBJ1-6|-
ASGSGTVISPLH
>TRBV5-1|TRBJ2-2|-
ASSSGHIGNTGELF
>TRBV2|TRBJ1-1|-
ASSQDPPGTEAF
>TRBV11-2|TRBJ2-7|-
ASSLSGPYEQY
>TRBV24-1|TRBJ2-5|-
ATSDFRETQY
>TRBV5-1|TRBJ2-7|-
ASSLGTSDYEQY
>TRBV12-3/TRBV12-4|TRBJ2-1|once
ASSSSGWDEQF
>TRBV7-9|TRBJ1-1|few
ASSFPRQGVRNTEAF
>TRBV7-8|TRBJ2-1|-
ASSLVPGGTPYEQF
>TRBV2|TRBJ2-4|-
ASSGPGSD
>TRBV5-1|TRBJ2-3|-
ASSPLSGGSDTQY
>TRBV5-5|TRBJ1-2|-
ASSFQNYGYT
>TRBV7-3|TRBJ1-3|-
ASSLAGFGNTIY
>TRBV12-3/TRBV12-4|TRBJ2-7|-
ASSWGTGVEQY
>TRBV10-1|TRBJ1-2|-
ASSPWGTGVPNYGYT
>TRBV5-4|TRBJ1-3|-
ASSVRVESGNTIY
>TRBV10-3|TRBJ1-2|few
AISPGAEGYT
>TRBV20-1|TRBJ2-7|-
SAIFRGGQY
>TRBV28|TRBJ1-5|-
ASSPPILLQGGQPQH
>TRBV18|TRBJ1-1|once
ASSPDTYTEAF
>TRBV7-9|TRBJ2-1|-
ASFRTLPPYEQF
>TRBV7-9|TRBJ1-2|-
ASSQTGGQGYT
>TRBV4-1|TRBJ1-1|-
ASSPSGTVVVRTEAF
>TRBV12-3/TRBV12-4|TRBJ1-5|few
ASSFSQNQPQH
>TRBV7-6|TRBJ2-2|-
ASSPRPGGPVNTGELF
>TRBV3-1/TRBV3-2|TRBJ2-7|once
ASSQARLGFEQY
>TRBV3-1/TRBV3-2|TRBJ2-2|-
ASSQDLGAGGELF
>TRBV9|TRBJ2-5|-
ASSVDEGAIGETQY
>TRBV4-2|TRBJ2-4|few
ASSQDVTSGSPWGAKNIQY